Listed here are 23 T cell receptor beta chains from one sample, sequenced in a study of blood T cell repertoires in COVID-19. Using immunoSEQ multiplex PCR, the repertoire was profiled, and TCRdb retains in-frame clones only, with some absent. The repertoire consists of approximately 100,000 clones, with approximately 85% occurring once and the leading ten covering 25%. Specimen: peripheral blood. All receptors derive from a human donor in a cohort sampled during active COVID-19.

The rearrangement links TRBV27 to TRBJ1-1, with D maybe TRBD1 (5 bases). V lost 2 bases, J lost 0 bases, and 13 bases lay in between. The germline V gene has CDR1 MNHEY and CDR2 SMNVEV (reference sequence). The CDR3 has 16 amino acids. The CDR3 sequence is CASSLLGQRMNTEAFF. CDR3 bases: TGTGCCAGCAGTTTACTCGGACAAAGGATGAACACTGAAGCTTTCTTT.

CDR3 DNA: TGTGCCAGCAGCGAAGGACTAGCGAACAATGAGCAGTTCTTC. Translated, it gives CASSEGLANNEQFF. The rearrangement links TRBV3-1 (or the pseudogene TRBV3-2) to TRBJ2-1; 9 bases line up with TRBD2. V was clipped by 5 bases and J by 5 bases; unmatched bases: 4. The CDR3 extends over 14 amino acids. Germline V gene lookup returns CDR1 LGHDT and CDR2 YNNKEL (reference sequence).

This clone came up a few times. In nucleotides, the CDR3 is TGCAGCGCAGGAGGGTTAGGCACCGGGGAGCTGTTTTTT. This encodes CSAGGLGTGELFF. The chain joins TRBV29-1 to TRBJ2-2, with a weak D call TRBD2 (6 bases). From germline, CDR1 is SQVTM and CDR2 ANQGSEA. CDR3 length equals 13 residues. Between the trimmed V and J ends, which lost 7 bases and 4 bases, there was a span of 13 bases.

CDR3 loop: CASSNNRARLGDTIYF. The CDR3 region has the DNA TGTGCCAGCAGCAACAACAGGGCTCGACTCGGGGACACCATATATTTT. The V gene is TRBV5-8, the J gene TRBJ1-3; D is possibly TRBD1 (6 bases). Germline-derived CDR1 and CDR2 are SGHTS and YDEGEE. Deletions cut 4 bases from V and 8 bases from J, with 22 bases between. The CDR3 has 16 amino acids.

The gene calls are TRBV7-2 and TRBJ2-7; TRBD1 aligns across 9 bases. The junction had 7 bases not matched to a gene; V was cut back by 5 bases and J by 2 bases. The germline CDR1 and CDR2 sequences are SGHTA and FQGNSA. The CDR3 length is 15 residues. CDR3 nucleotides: TGTGCCAGCAGCCTCGACAGGGGGTTTACCTACGAGCAGTACTTC. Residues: CASSLDRGFTYEQYF.

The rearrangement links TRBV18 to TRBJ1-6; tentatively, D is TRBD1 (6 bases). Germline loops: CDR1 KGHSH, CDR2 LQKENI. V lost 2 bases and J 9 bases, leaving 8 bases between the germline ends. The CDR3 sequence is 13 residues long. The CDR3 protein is CASSPGGGSPLHF. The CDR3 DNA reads TGTGCCAGCTCACCAGGGGGCGGTTCACCCCTCCACTTT.

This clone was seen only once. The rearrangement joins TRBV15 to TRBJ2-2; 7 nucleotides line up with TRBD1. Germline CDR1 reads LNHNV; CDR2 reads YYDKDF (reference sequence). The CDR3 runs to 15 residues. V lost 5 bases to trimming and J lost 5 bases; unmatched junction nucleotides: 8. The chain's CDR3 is CATSVDRAGTGELFF. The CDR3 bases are TGTGCCACCAGCGTCGACAGGGCGGGTACCGGGGAGCTGTTTTTT.

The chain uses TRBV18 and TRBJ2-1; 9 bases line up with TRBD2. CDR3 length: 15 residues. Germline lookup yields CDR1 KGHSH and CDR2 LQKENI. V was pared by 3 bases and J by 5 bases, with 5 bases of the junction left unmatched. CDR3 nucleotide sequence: TGTGCCAGCTCACCGACTAGCGGAGTACACAATGAGCAGTTCTTC. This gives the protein CASSPTSGVHNEQFF.

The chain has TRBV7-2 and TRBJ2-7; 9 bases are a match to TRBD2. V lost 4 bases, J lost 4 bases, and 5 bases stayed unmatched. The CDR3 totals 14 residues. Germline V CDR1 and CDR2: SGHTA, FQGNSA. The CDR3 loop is CASSSTSGEYEQYF. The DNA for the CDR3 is TGTGCCAGCAGCTCGACTAGCGGTGAATACGAGCAGTACTTC.

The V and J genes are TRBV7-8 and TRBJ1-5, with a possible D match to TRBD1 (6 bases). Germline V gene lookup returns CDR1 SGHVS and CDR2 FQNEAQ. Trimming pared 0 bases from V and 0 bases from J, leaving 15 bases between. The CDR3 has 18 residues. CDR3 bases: TGTGCCAGCAGCTTAGCTCCCCAGCGAGGGGGTAGCAATCAGCCCCAGCATTTT. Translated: CASSLAPQRGGSNQPQHF. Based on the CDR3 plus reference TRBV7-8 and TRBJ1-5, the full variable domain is GAGVSQSPRYKVAKRGQDVALRCDPISGHVSLFWYQQALGQGPEFLTYFQNEAQLDKSGLPSDRFFAERPEGSVSTLKIQRTQQEDSAVYLCASSLAPQRGGSNQPQHFGDGTRLSIL.

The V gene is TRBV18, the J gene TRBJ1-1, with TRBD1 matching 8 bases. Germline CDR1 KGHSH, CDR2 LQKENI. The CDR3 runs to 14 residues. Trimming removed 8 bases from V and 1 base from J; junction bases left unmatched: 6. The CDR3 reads CASGQGWGNTEAFF. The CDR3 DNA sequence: TGTGCCAGCGGACAGGGTTGGGGGAACACTGAAGCTTTCTTT.

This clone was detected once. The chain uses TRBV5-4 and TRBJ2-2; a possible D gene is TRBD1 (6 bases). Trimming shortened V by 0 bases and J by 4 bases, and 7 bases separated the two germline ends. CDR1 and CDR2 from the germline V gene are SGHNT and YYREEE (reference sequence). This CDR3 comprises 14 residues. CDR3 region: CASSLATGTGELFF. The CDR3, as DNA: TGTGCCAGCAGCTTGGCGACAGGCACCGGGGAGCTGTTTTTT.

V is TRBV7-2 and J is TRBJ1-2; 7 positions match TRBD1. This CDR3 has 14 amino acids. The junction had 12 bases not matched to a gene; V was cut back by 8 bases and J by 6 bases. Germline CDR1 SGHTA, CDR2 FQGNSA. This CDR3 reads CASRPAGGRDGYTF. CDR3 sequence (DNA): TGTGCCAGCCGCCCTGCAGGGGGAAGGGATGGCTACACCTTC.

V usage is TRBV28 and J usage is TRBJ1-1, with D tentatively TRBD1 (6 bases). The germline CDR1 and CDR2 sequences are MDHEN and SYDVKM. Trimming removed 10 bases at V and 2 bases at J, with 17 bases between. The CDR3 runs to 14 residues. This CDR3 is CATRVGTPNTEAFF. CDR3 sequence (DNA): TGTGCCACCCGGGTCGGGACACCCAACACTGAAGCTTTCTTT.

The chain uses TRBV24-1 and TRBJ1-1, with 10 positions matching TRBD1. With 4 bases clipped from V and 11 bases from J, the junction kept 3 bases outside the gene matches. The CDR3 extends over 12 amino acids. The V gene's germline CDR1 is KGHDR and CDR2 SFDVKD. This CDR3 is CATSDRQGAAFF. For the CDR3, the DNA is TGTGCCACCAGTGACCGACAGGGGGCGGCTTTCTTT.

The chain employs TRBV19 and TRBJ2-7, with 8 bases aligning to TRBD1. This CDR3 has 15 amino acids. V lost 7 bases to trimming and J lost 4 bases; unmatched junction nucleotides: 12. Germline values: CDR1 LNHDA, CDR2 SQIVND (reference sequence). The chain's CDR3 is CASTKQGQGNYEQYF. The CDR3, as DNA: TGTGCCAGTACGAAGCAAGGACAGGGAAATTACGAGCAGTACTTC.

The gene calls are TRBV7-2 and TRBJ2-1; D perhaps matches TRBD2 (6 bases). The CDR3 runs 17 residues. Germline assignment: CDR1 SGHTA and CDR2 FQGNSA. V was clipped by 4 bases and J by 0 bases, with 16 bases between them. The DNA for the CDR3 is TGTGCCAGCAGCTCGCAGGGTGCGGGGAGCTCCTACAATGAGCAGTTCTTC. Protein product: CASSSQGAGSSYNEQFF.

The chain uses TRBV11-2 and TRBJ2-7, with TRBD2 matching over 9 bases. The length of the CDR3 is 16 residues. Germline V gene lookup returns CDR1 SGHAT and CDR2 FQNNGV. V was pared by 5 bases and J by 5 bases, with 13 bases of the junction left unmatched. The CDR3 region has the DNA TGTGCCAGCAGCCCCCGCTTAGCGGGGGTTTGGAACGAGCAGTACTTC. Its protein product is CASSPRLAGVWNEQYF.

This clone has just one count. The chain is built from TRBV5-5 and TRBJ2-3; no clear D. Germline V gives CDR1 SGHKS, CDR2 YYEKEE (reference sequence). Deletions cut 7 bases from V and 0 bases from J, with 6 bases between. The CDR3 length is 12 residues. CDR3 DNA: TGTGCCAGCCGACTTAGCACAGATACGCAGTATTTT. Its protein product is CASRLSTDTQYF.

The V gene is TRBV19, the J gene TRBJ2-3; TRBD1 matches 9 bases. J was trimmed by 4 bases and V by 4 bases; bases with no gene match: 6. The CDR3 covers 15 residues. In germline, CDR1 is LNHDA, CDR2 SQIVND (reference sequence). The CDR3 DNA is TGTGCCAGTAGTAGGGGGACAGGGCTCGCAGATACGCAGTATTTT. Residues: CASSRGTGLADTQYF.

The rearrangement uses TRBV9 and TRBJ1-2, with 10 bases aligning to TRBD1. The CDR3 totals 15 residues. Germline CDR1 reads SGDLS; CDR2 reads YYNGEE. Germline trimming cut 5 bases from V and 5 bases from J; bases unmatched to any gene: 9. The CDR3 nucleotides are TGTGCCAGCAGAAGGGGACAGGGGATCGGATATGGCTACACCTTC. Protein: CASRRGQGIGYGYTF.

The CDR3 is CASSFGLEGYEQYF. The CDR3 region has the DNA TGCGCCAGCAGCTTCGGACTAGAAGGGTACGAGCAGTACTTC. V gene TRBV5-1 combines with J gene TRBJ2-7; 7 nucleotides align to TRBD2. V dropped 2 bases and J dropped 4; count of bases not matched to a gene: 6. Germline loops: CDR1 SGHRS, CDR2 YFSETQ. The length of the CDR3 is 14 residues.

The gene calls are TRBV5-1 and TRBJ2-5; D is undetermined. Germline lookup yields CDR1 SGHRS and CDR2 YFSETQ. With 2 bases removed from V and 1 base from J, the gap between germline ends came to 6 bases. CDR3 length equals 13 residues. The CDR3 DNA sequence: TGCGCCAGCAGCTTACTCGGCCAAGAGACCCAGTACTTC. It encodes CASSLLGQETQYF. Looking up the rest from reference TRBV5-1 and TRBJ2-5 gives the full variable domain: KAGVTQTPRYLIKTRGQQVTLSCSPISGHRSVSWYQQTPGQGLQFLFEYFSETQRNKGNFPGRFSGRQFSNSRSEMNVSTLELGDSALYLCASSLLGQETQYFGPGTRLLVL.